Shown below are 9 T cell receptor beta chains from a single sample sequenced in a study of blood T cells in healthy people across ages. The second PCR ran about 6 to 12 cycles with a sample-barcoded 5' primer and J-beta primers. In TCRdb, the 5' RACE reads were re-called with MiXCR into one record per CDR3 protein. Of about 540,000 distinct CDR3 sequences listed, 24% are singletons. These sequences were also reported in another study, on T cells of mothers and their children.

Sequencing used blood. These receptors came from a boy aged 10-17 years in good health.

The V call is TRBV6-4, the J call TRBJ2-3; TRBD2 agrees at 13 bases. From germline, CDR1 is MRHNA and CDR2 SNTAGT. V lost 4 bases, J lost 12 bases, and 10 bases stayed unmatched. The CDR3 has 15 amino acids. The CDR3 DNA sequence: TGTGCCAGCAGTGGGACTAGCGGGAGCACAGATCCACAGTATTTT. It yields the protein CASSGTSGSTDPQYF.

The V gene is TRBV18, the J gene TRBJ1-5, with D possibly TRBD1 on 6 matching bases. In germline, CDR1 is KGHSH, CDR2 LQKENI. The CDR3 consists of 15 residues. The V and J ends lost 3 bases and 5 bases respectively, with 14 bases between them. The CDR3 DNA reads TGTGCCAGCTCACCTACCAAGGGGGGGGATCAGCCCCAGCATTTT. Protein: CASSPTKGGDQPQHF.

The rearrangement uses TRBV4-1 and TRBJ1-1; no firm D call. The CDR3 totals 15 residues. The V gene lost 0 bases and the J gene lost 3 bases, with 11 bases spanning the gap. Germline V lookup: CDR1 MGHRA, CDR2 YSYEKL. CDR3 protein: CASSQEGGGYTEAFF. The CDR3 coding sequence is TGCGCCAGCAGCCAAGAAGGAGGCGGTTACACTGAAGCTTTCTTT.

The CDR3 region has the DNA TGCGCCAGCAGCCACCTTCGGAGATCTAGCACAGATACGCAGTATTTT. The encoded protein is CASSHLRRSSTDTQYF. The rearrangement joins TRBV4-1 to TRBJ2-3; D ambiguous. Germline V gene sequence: CDR1 MGHRA, CDR2 YSYEKL. V gave up 3 bases and J gave up 0 bases, with 13 bases separating them. This CDR3 has 16 amino acids.

The chain combines TRBV20-1 with TRBJ1-2; 9 bases fit TRBD1. CDR3 length: 13 amino acids. J was trimmed by 8 bases and V by 5 bases; bases with no gene match: 9. Germline CDR1 is DFQATT and CDR2 is SNEGSKA (reference sequence). The CDR3: CSAPGQGREGYTF. CDR3 DNA: TGCAGTGCTCCGGGACAGGGAAGGGAAGGCTACACCTTC.

V and J are TRBV11-3 and TRBJ2-5, with TRBD2 identical over 11 bases. After removal of 0 bases from V and 4 bases from J, the junction contained 4 bases not matched to a gene. Germline V gene data show CDR1 as SGHNT and CDR2 as YENEEA. CDR3 size: 16 residues. The CDR3 spells CASSLDSSGGPETQYF. The CDR3, as DNA: TGTGCCAGCAGCTTAGATTCTAGCGGGGGGCCAGAGACCCAGTACTTC.

This chain connects TRBV29-1 to TRBJ2-7, with TRBD2 matching 7 bases. Per germline, CDR1 SQVTM and CDR2 ANQGSEA. V shed 1 base, J shed 3 bases, and the junction held 15 bases outside the gene matches. The CDR3 is made up of 17 amino acids. The CDR3 here is CSVEGGSLYKTIYEQYF. The CDR3 DNA sequence: TGCAGCGTTGAAGGCGGGAGTCTTTATAAAACGATCTACGAGCAGTACTTC.

For the CDR3, the DNA is TGTGCCAGCAGTTCCCCCCGGACAGGGGAATCCGAAAAACTGTTTTTT. Its protein product is CASSSPRTGESEKLFF. The chain has TRBV28 and TRBJ1-4, with TRBD1 matching over 9 bases. The length of the CDR3 is 16 residues. With 4 bases clipped from V and 8 bases from J, the junction kept 11 bases outside the gene matches. Germline values: CDR1 MDHEN, CDR2 SYDVKM.

CDR3 nucleotides: TGTGCCAGCAGCCCCGATGGAGGGGCAGGGAAACTGTTTTTT. This codes for CASSPDGGAGKLFF. This sequence joins TRBV7-2 and TRBJ1-4; D might be TRBD1 (5 bases). There are 14 residues in the CDR3. V dropped 5 bases and J dropped 11 bases, with 18 bases sitting between them. Germline CDR1 reads SGHTA; CDR2 reads FQGNSA. Full variable domain (rest looked up from reference TRBV7-2 and TRBJ1-4): GAGVSQSPSNKVTEKGKDVELRCDPISGHTALYWYRQSLGQGLEFLIYFQGNSAPDKSGLPSDRFSAERTGGSVSTLTIQRTQQEDSAVYLCASSPDGGAGKLFFGSGTQLSVL.